A single sample is the source of the 15 T cell receptor beta chains below, sequenced in a study of cytomegalovirus exposure and HLA in healthy donors. The PCR contained 60 Vbeta and 13 Jbeta primers. TCRdb's copy holds only in-frame clones and misses some; the assay was immunoSEQ multiplex PCR. The sample shows under 200,000 clones, about 79% of them seen only once. The sample taken for sequencing was PBMCs. All receptors derive from a man aged 45-65 years in good health and CMV-seropositive.

By share, this clone ranks as large. The chain links TRBV6-6 to TRBJ2-3; TRBD2 is a possible D gene (7 bases). CDR1 and CDR2 (germline): MNHNY, SVGAGI (reference sequence). Trimming shortened V by 7 bases and J by 5 bases, and 19 bases separated the two germline ends. This CDR3 is built from 15 residues. Here the CDR3 reads CASTPWGEGGDTQYF. The CDR3, as DNA: TGTGCCAGCACCCCGTGGGGGGAGGGGGGAGATACGCAGTATTTT.

CDR3 region: CASSLSGQTPYEQYF. The CDR3 bases are TGTGCCAGCAGCCTGTCGGGACAGACGCCATACGAGCAGTACTTC. The rearrangement uses TRBV9 and TRBJ2-7; 7 nucleotides match TRBD1. Unmatched junction bases numbered 11, after V lost 4 bases and J lost 4 bases. Germline V gene sequence: CDR1 SGDLS, CDR2 YYNGEE. This CDR3 spans 15 amino acids.

This chain uses TRBV7-2 with TRBJ2-3; D is perhaps TRBD1 (6 bases). This CDR3 region has 16 residues. Deletions cut 2 bases from V and 2 bases from J, with 14 bases between. CDR1 and CDR2 from the germline V gene are SGHTA and FQGNSA. CDR3 in amino acids: CASSLPGDTVTDTQYF. The CDR3 bases are TGTGCCAGCAGCTTACCCGGGGACACAGTCACAGATACGCAGTATTTT.

The V and J genes are TRBV6-1 and TRBJ1-5; D uncertain. The germline V gene has CDR1 MNHNS and CDR2 SASEGT. The CDR3 is made up of 14 amino acids. Trimming stripped 0 bases from V and 7 bases from J, with 10 bases between. CDR3 sequence reads: CASSEATGGQPQHF. Written as DNA, the CDR3 is TGTGCCAGCAGTGAAGCGACGGGAGGGCAGCCCCAGCATTTT.

CDR3 in DNA: TGTGCCAGCAGTGCGGGGATTAATGAAAAACTGTTTTTT. Its translation is CASSAGINEKLFF. This chain uses TRBV6-1 with TRBJ1-4; D is uncertain. The CDR3 runs 13 residues. CDR1 is MNHNS, CDR2 SASEGT, per germline. The V end lost 4 bases, the J end lost 4 bases, and 7 bases lay between the germline ends.

The chain carries TRBV5-4 and TRBJ2-5, with TRBD1 identical over 8 bases. In germline, CDR1 is SGHNT, CDR2 YYREEE (reference sequence). The CDR3 runs to 13 residues. J gave up 9 bases and V 3 bases, and 7 bases lay outside the gene matches. The chain's CDR3 is CASSSQGALAQYF. DNA of the CDR3: TGTGCCAGCAGCTCTCAGGGGGCGTTGGCCCAGTACTTC.

The chain recombines TRBV30 with TRBJ2-3; 8 bases line up with TRBD2. The CDR3 contains 15 residues. Per the germline V gene, CDR1 is GTSNPN and CDR2 is SVGIG (reference sequence). V lost 0 bases to trimming and J lost 5 bases; unmatched junction nucleotides: 7. The CDR3 loop is CAWSVPLAGRDTQYF. CDR3 coding DNA: TGTGCCTGGAGTGTACCATTAGCGGGGAGAGATACGCAGTATTTT.

The chain is built from TRBV18 and TRBJ2-5; 8 positions agree with TRBD2. CDR3 length: 14 amino acids. The ends lost 5 bases at V and 6 bases at J; junction bases unmatched: 8. The V gene's germline CDR1 is KGHSH and CDR2 LQKENI. This CDR3 reads CASSTAGGGKTQYF. Here the CDR3 DNA reads TGTGCCAGCTCAACGGCGGGGGGCGGGAAGACCCAGTACTTC.

This clone appeared a single time. The chain carries TRBV27 and TRBJ2-5, with 7 bases matching TRBD1. Trimming at V came to 0 bases and at J to 1 base, leaving 2 bases not matched to a gene. The CDR3 consists of 15 residues. In germline, CDR1 is MNHEY, CDR2 SMNVEV (reference sequence). Here the CDR3 reads CASSLSGDSQETQYF. The CDR3 nucleotides read TGTGCCAGCAGTTTATCGGGGGACAGCCAAGAGACCCAGTACTTC.

This rearrangement joins TRBV28 to TRBJ1-4; 9 bases fit TRBD1. CDR1 is MDHEN, CDR2 SYDVKM, per germline. The ends lost 2 bases at V and 8 bases at J; junction bases unmatched: 9. The CDR3 loop spans 16 amino acids. The CDR3 DNA sequence: TGTGCCAGCAGTTTACTCTCCCGGGACAGGGACGAAAAACTGTTTTTT. This sequence encodes CASSLLSRDRDEKLFF.

This chain uses TRBV28 with TRBJ2-6; tentatively, D is TRBD1 (7 bases). The CDR3 contains 18 residues. V lost 3 bases, J lost 0 bases, and 15 bases lay in between. Germline CDR1 is MDHEN and CDR2 is SYDVKM. The CDR3 DNA sequence: TGTGCCAGCAGTTTGGAGGGACAGCCATACTCTGGGGCCAACGTCCTGACTTTC. Translating it yields CASSLEGQPYSGANVLTF.

This clone came up a few times. This chain links TRBV7-9 with TRBJ1-1, with 10 bases fitting TRBD1. The CDR3 contains 15 residues. Germline values: CDR1 SEHNR, CDR2 FQNEAQ (reference sequence). V lost 3 bases to trimming and J lost 6 bases; unmatched junction nucleotides: 7. The chain's CDR3 is CASSFRQGALPEAFF. The CDR3 DNA reads TGTGCCAGCAGCTTTCGACAGGGGGCTTTACCTGAAGCTTTCTTT.

In DNA, the CDR3 is TGTGCCAGCGTCGAACAGTCGGAGCAGTTCTTC. This codes for CASVEQSEQFF. V and J are TRBV27 and TRBJ2-1, with D hard to call. The germline gives CDR1 MNHEY, CDR2 SMNVEV (reference sequence). This CDR3 has 11 amino acids. V was cut by 8 bases and J by 10 bases, with 12 bases left in between.

The gene calls are TRBV5-6 and TRBJ2-7; possible D gene TRBD1, 6 bases. The germline V and J ends were trimmed by 4 bases and 2 bases, with 16 bases remaining between them. The CDR3 consists of 15 residues. CDR1 and CDR2 from the germline V gene are SGHDT and YYEEEE. The CDR3: CASSQEADRPYEQYF. The CDR3 DNA is TGTGCCAGCAGCCAAGAGGCAGACAGGCCCTACGAGCAGTACTTC.

The rearrangement links TRBV6-6 to TRBJ1-6, with D unresolved. Germline CDR1 and CDR2: MNHNY and SVGAGI (reference sequence). The CDR3 runs to 14 residues. Trimming pared 2 bases from V and 9 bases from J, leaving 11 bases between. CDR3 sequence (DNA): TGTGCCAGCAGTTACGGGTCCAGCGGTTCACCCCTCCACTTT. This gives the protein CASSYGSSGSPLHF.